The entry that follows covers one TCR beta chain sequence. Every TCR cDNA molecule carried a tag that served as a unique molecular identifier. One entry per CDR3 protein results from TCRdb running MiXCR on the 5' RACE reads. The data hold 95,000 to 120,000 distinct CDR3 sequences, with 11% observed a single time. This entry is derived from a study of spatial heterogeneity in lung cancer. As for the study in general: Each time, sequencing found more beta-chain sequences than alpha-chain sequences.

V lost 6 bases and J lost 5, with 14 bases in between. Per germline, CDR1 LNHDA and CDR2 SQIVND (reference sequence). The CDR3 loop spans 14 amino acids. Time point meaning: blood at routine non-recurrence follow-up after resection. The origin of this receptor is a female donor with early-stage non-small cell lung cancer. Material: PBMCs, obtained at follow-up. The chain combines TRBV19 with TRBJ1-5; D is unresolved. CDR3 sequence: CASSYQGRYQPQHF. For the CDR3, the DNA is TGTGCCAGTAGCTATCAAGGACGGTATCAGCCCCAGCATTTT.